This T cell receptor beta chain was captured by sequencing in a study of molecular identifiers for immune sequencing clone quantification. Study as a whole: Within a replicate experiment, RNA obtained from either approximately 20,000 or 100,000 naive CD8 cells was divided into five aliquots, and four of those aliquots were then sequenced.

Trimming left V 7 bases short and J 4 bases short, with 9 bases between. The CDR3 extends over 12 amino acids. The germline gives CDR1 SGHDT, CDR2 YYEEEE. General study points: Among some 1.1 million naive cells, spiked Jurkat TCR RNA from a single cell was reportedly detectable. Whereas clones above 20 RNA copies held under 1% of naive-cell molecules, they held over 97% of effector molecules.

This clonotype was observed many times. No antigen is known for it. TCRdb independently ran MiXCR on the PCR reads; one entry per CDR3 protein. The table has about 640,000 distinct CDR3 sequences, just under 20% seen once. Sequencing was done on a sample of naive CD8+ T cells from blood, with Jurkat cell RNA spiked in. As to subset: FACS-sorted CD8+CD4-CCR7+CD45RA+ naive T cells. The origin of this receptor is a human donor in good health. Some libraries in this study had Jurkat cell RNA spiked in. The V call is TRBV5-6, the J call TRBJ1-5; tentative D call: TRBD1 (5 bases). CDR3 bases: TGTGCCAGCCATTGGGGGAATCAGCCCCAGCATTTT. Protein: CASHWGNQPQHF.